The 27 T cell receptor beta chains given below trace back to one sample, sequenced in a study of blood T cells in healthy people across ages. A second PCR of 7 to 11 cycles used a sample-barcoded 5' primer and a J-beta primer mix. In TCRdb, the 5' RACE reads were re-called with MiXCR into one record per CDR3 protein. This table has around 790,000 distinct CDR3 sequences, around 45% appearing once. The specimen was blood. Every receptor here comes from a man between 60 and 75 years old in good health.

This clonotype was picked up many times. The V and J genes are TRBV7-2 and TRBJ2-6; the D is unclear. The germline gives CDR1 SGHTA, CDR2 FQGNSA. Trimming removed 6 bases at V and 0 bases at J, with 6 bases between. The CDR3 loop spans 14 amino acids. The CDR3 DNA is TGTGCCAGCAGTCGTTTCTCTGGGGCCAACGTCCTGACTTTC. Protein: CASSRFSGANVLTF.

The V call is TRBV7-2, the J call TRBJ2-7; maybe TRBD2 (5 bases). The CDR3 consists of 14 residues. Germline assignment: CDR1 SGHTA and CDR2 FQGNSA. V shed 1 base and J shed 4 bases, with 11 bases lying between them. The CDR3 DNA sequence: TGTGCCAGCAGCTTAGGAGGGTTGAATTACGAGCAGTACTTC. Encoded protein: CASSLGGLNYEQYF. The entire variable domain, with the rest obtained from reference TRBV7-2 and TRBJ2-7, is as follows: GAGVSQSPSNKVTEKGKDVELRCDPISGHTALYWYRQSLGQGLEFLIYFQGNSAPDKSGLPSDRFSAERTGGSVSTLTIQRTQQEDSAVYLCASSLGGLNYEQYFGPGTRLTVT.

The chain combines TRBV6-5 with TRBJ2-3, with 7 bases that match TRBD2. The junction had 9 bases not matched to a gene; V was cut back by 5 bases and J by 4 bases. Germline V lookup: CDR1 MNHEY, CDR2 SVGAGI. The CDR3 contains 15 residues. The CDR3 nucleotides read TGTGCCAGCAGTGGGAGCGGGGAAAACGCAGATACGCAGTATTTT. Its protein product is CASSGSGENADTQYF.

A single count supports this clonotype. This chain joins TRBV30 and TRBJ2-7; D remains unclear. In germline, CDR1 is GTSNPN, CDR2 SVGIG (reference sequence). The length of the CDR3 is 11 residues. V was cut by 2 bases and J by 5 bases, with 7 bases left in between. CDR3: CAWSIGHEQYF. The CDR3 coding sequence is TGTGCCTGGAGTATTGGGCACGAGCAGTACTTC.

There are a few counts of this clonotype. V usage is TRBV21-1 and J usage is TRBJ1-4; TRBD1 is the table's D call, not checked against the DNA. TRBV21-1 constitutes a pseudogene. This CDR3 is 17 amino acids long. The chain's CDR3 is CASRQSDRRTYWGKLFF. The CDR3 DNA is TGTGCCAGCAGACAATCCGACAGGCGTACATACTGGGGAAAACTGTTTTTT.

This sequence joins TRBV5-1 and TRBJ1-4, with no clear D. CDR1 is SGHRS and CDR2 is YFSETQ in the germline V gene. The CDR3 covers 15 residues. V was trimmed by 0 bases and J by 2 bases, leaving 8 bases between them. This CDR3 is CASSLASGTNEKLFF. In DNA, the CDR3 is TGCGCCAGCAGCTTGGCCTCGGGGACTAATGAAAAACTGTTTTTT.

The chain employs TRBV6-2 or TRBV6-3 and TRBJ2-5; 8 bases are shared with TRBD1. V dropped 2 bases and J dropped 4; count of bases not matched to a gene: 6. CDR1 is MNHEY, CDR2 SVGEGT, per germline. CDR3 size: 15 residues. The CDR3 spells CASSYGRGLGETQYF. CDR3 nucleotides: TGTGCCAGCAGTTACGGCAGGGGGCTCGGAGAGACCCAGTACTTC.

This clonotype was counted a few times. This chain connects TRBV7-2 to TRBJ2-5, with D hard to call. CDR1 is SGHTA and CDR2 is FQGNSA in the germline V gene. There are 14 residues in the CDR3. V was pared by 1 base and J by 3 bases, with 9 bases between. CDR3 loop: CASSLVATEETQYF. The CDR3 nucleotides read TGTGCCAGCAGCTTAGTGGCTACCGAAGAGACCCAGTACTTC.

The genes are TRBV20-1 and TRBJ2-7; no definite D call. Trimming cost V 1 base and J 10 bases, with 17 bases left between them. The CDR3 has 13 amino acids. Germline V CDR1 and CDR2: DFQATT, SNEGSKA (reference sequence). In DNA form, the CDR3 reads TGCAGTGCTAGAGGGCAGGCCCTCACGGCCCAGTACTTC. It specifies CSARGQALTAQYF.

This chain connects TRBV24-1 to TRBJ2-2, with D tentatively TRBD1 (6 bases). The V end lost 6 bases, the J end lost 0 bases, and 10 bases lay between the germline ends. CDR3 length equals 15 residues. Germline V gene lookup returns CDR1 KGHDR and CDR2 SFDVKD. CDR3 in DNA: TGTGCCACCAGTCAGGGGCCCTCGAACACCGGGGAGCTGTTTTTT. Translating it yields CATSQGPSNTGELFF.

This clonotype was observed a few times. The chain links TRBV11-3 to TRBJ1-2; 7 positions match TRBD1. CDR1 and CDR2 (germline): SGHNT, YENEEA. V shed 5 bases, J shed 8 bases, and the junction held 5 bases outside the gene matches. The CDR3 runs to 12 residues. The CDR3 sequence: CASSPGQAGYTF. CDR3 in DNA: TGTGCCAGCAGCCCAGGACAGGCCGGCTACACCTTC.

This sequence joins TRBV5-6 and TRBJ2-3; D is possibly TRBD2 (6 bases). Germline values: CDR1 SGHDT, CDR2 YYEEEE. Deletions cut 4 bases from V and 6 bases from J, with 15 bases between. The CDR3 spans 14 residues. CDR3 in amino acids: CASSTRLGMDTQYF. The CDR3 nucleotides read TGTGCCAGCAGCACTCGACTAGGGATGGATACGCAGTATTTT.

V and J are TRBV4-1 and TRBJ1-2; D is unclear. This CDR3 is built from 13 residues. CDR1 and CDR2 (germline): MGHRA, YSYEKL. V was cut by 8 bases and J by 5 bases, with 15 bases left in between. CDR3 loop: CASSPDETYGYTF. CDR3 sequence (DNA): TGCGCCAGCTCCCCGGACGAGACTTATGGCTACACCTTC.

This clonotype came up once. The chain combines TRBV10-3 with TRBJ2-2; 9 bases agree with TRBD1. This CDR3 region has 15 residues. Germline trimming cut 6 bases from V and 1 base from J; bases unmatched to any gene: 3. Germline CDR1 reads ENHRY; CDR2 reads SYGVKD. The CDR3 here is CAIRSGQGNTGELFF. The CDR3 bases are TGTGCCATCAGATCGGGACAGGGGAACACCGGGGAGCTGTTTTTT.

The rearrangement uses TRBV20-1 and TRBJ2-7; TRBD1 might be the D (6 bases). Germline V CDR1 and CDR2: DFQATT, SNEGSKA (reference sequence). The CDR3 sequence is 13 residues long. V was cut by 5 bases and J by 2 bases, with 13 bases left in between. CDR3 protein: CSAGDRHTYEQYF. Here the CDR3 DNA reads TGCAGTGCTGGTGACAGGCACACCTACGAGCAGTACTTC.

This chain joins TRBV3-1 and TRBJ2-6; D unresolved. Germline CDR1 and CDR2: LGHDT and YNNKEL (reference sequence). This CDR3 contains 15 residues. The ends were cut back, 8 bases at V and 0 bases at J, with 11 bases in the middle. This chain's CDR3 is CASGLYRSGANVLTF. The CDR3, as DNA: TGTGCCAGCGGCCTGTATCGCTCTGGGGCCAACGTCCTGACTTTC.

V gene TRBV9 combines with J gene TRBJ2-7, with 13 bases fitting TRBD2. The CDR3 has 15 amino acids. V lost 3 bases, J lost 2 bases, and 2 bases stayed unmatched. Germline loops: CDR1 SGDLS, CDR2 YYNGEE. CDR3 residues: CASSATSGGTYEQYF. The DNA of the CDR3 is TGTGCCAGCAGCGCGACTAGCGGGGGGACCTACGAGCAGTACTTC. The complete variable domain, with remaining parts taken from reference TRBV9 and TRBJ2-7, reads DSGVTQTPKHLITATGQRVTLRCSPRSGDLSVYWYQQSLDQGLQFLIQYYNGEERAKGNILERFSAQQFPDLHSELNLSSLELGDSALYFCASSATSGGTYEQYFGPGTRLTVT.

This clonotype was detected only a few times. The rearrangement links TRBV12-3 or TRBV12-4 to TRBJ2-7; a possible D gene is TRBD1 (6 bases). V was pared by 6 bases and J by 3 bases, with 15 bases between. This CDR3 is built from 14 residues. DNA for the CDR3: TGTGCCAGCAGCCTGGACAGAACCTACTACGAGCAGTACTTC. It is translated as CASSLDRTYYEQYF.

This rearrangement joins TRBV2 to TRBJ2-7, with D possibly being TRBD2 (6 bases). Germline CDR1 SNHLY, CDR2 FYNNEI. CDR3 size: 13 residues. V was shortened by 7 bases and J by 6 bases, with 16 bases between the two germline ends. This CDR3 is CASTRRRESEQYF. In DNA, the CDR3 is TGTGCCAGCACCCGTAGGAGGGAGTCCGAGCAGTACTTC.

This clonotype was observed a few times. The chain uses TRBV20-1 and TRBJ2-1; D is undetermined. Germline V gene lookup returns CDR1 DFQATT and CDR2 SNEGSKA (reference sequence). Between the trimmed V and J ends, which lost 0 bases and 13 bases, there was a span of 10 bases. The CDR3 length is 11 residues. This chain's CDR3 is CSAREAAQQFF. CDR3 bases: TGCAGTGCTAGAGAGGCGGCACAACAGTTCTTC.

This chain uses TRBV27 with TRBJ2-3; 8 bases align to TRBD1. The CDR3 runs to 17 residues. V lost 4 bases and J lost 0; bases outside the gene matches: 9. Germline lookup yields CDR1 MNHEY and CDR2 SMNVEV (reference sequence). This CDR3 reads CASSWTGKSYSTDTQYF. The CDR3, as DNA: TGTGCCAGCAGTTGGACAGGGAAGAGTTATAGCACAGATACGCAGTATTTT.

About this clonotype itself: Given a much more abundant clone one base away, this may be a read error. The J gene is TRBJ2-7, the V gene TRBV7-2; D is uncertain. The CDR3 is made up of 12 amino acids. Germline V gene lookup returns CDR1 SGHTA and CDR2 FQGNSA. The CDR3 reads CAGSLISYEQYF. The CDR3 nucleotides read TGTGCCGGCAGCTTAATCTCCTACGAGCAGTACTTC. Combining the CDR3 with reference TRBV7-2 and TRBJ2-7 gives the whole variable domain GAGVSQSPSNKVTEKGKDVELRCDPISGHTALYWYRQSLGQGLEFLIYFQGNSAPDKSGLPSDRFSAERTGGSVSTLTIQRTQQEDSAVYLCAGSLISYEQYFGPGTRLTVT.

As regards this clonotype: Relative to the germline gene, one junction end is altered; a read error may explain this. The genes are TRBV11-3 and TRBJ2-4, with TRBD2 identical over 7 bases. The length of the CDR3 is 15 residues. CDR1 SGHNT and CDR2 YENEEA come from the germline V gene. The CDR3 loop reads CASSFGGDSKTIQYF. DNA of the CDR3: TGTGCCAGCAGCTTTGGGGGGGACTCCAAAACCATTCAGTACTTC.

This clonotype has ten or more counts. This rearrangement joins TRBV3-1 to TRBJ2-3; D possibly corresponds to TRBD2 (5 bases). CDR3 length equals 13 residues. Trimming pared 1 base from V and 4 bases from J, leaving 6 bases between. Germline CDR1 and CDR2: LGHDT and YNNKEL (reference sequence). CDR3 sequence reads: CASSQGGADTQYF. CDR3 nucleotides: TGTGCCAGCAGCCAAGGGGGAGCAGATACGCAGTATTTT.

This clonotype was observed a few times. This chain uses TRBV20-1 with TRBJ2-7; D uncertain. Germline values: CDR1 DFQATT, CDR2 SNEGSKA (reference sequence). The V gene lost 0 bases and the J gene lost 7 bases, with 10 bases spanning the gap. This CDR3 has 12 residues. The CDR3 sequence is CSAREGPGEQYF. Here the CDR3 DNA reads TGCAGTGCTAGAGAAGGGCCTGGGGAGCAGTACTTC.

The genes are TRBV20-1 and TRBJ2-7; 9 bases are shared with TRBD1. V lost 0 bases to trimming and J lost 4 bases; unmatched junction nucleotides: 10. Germline CDR1 is DFQATT and CDR2 is SNEGSKA (reference sequence). The CDR3 contains 16 residues. The chain's CDR3 is CSARDVQGANIYEQYF. The CDR3 region has the DNA TGCAGTGCTAGAGATGTACAGGGGGCCAATATTTACGAGCAGTACTTC.

This clonotype was seen a handful of times. The genes are TRBV20-1 and TRBJ1-5; no definite D call. The CDR3 totals 14 residues. Germline loops: CDR1 DFQATT, CDR2 SNEGSKA (reference sequence). V lost 2 bases to trimming and J lost 5 bases, with 13 bases between them. The CDR3 protein is CSARQSVPYQPQHF. The CDR3 DNA follows: TGCAGTGCTAGACAGTCCGTCCCCTATCAGCCCCAGCATTTT.